The sequence of this T cell receptor (beta chain) was determined in a study of control samples from healthy donors and cancer patients. This table comes from immunoSEQ multiplex PCR, and its TCRdb copy is limited to in-frame clones, with some not included. The repertoire has tens of thousands of clones, around 90% of them found once; the top ten carry roughly 8.9%. This CDR3 comprises 14 residues. Germline CDR1 reads SGHDT; CDR2 reads YYEEEE. The V end lost 0 bases, the J end lost 4 bases, and 10 bases lay between the germline ends. The sequence was obtained from a woman between 45 and 65 years old with colorectal cancer. Sequenced input: PBMCs. V usage is TRBV5-6 and J usage is TRBJ1-2, with D possibly matching TRBD1 (5 bases). The CDR3 DNA reads TGTGCCAGCAGCTTGGTGGGGACCCCCTATGGCTACACCTTC. Its translation is CASSLVGTPYGYTF.